This T cell receptor beta chain appears in the sequencing data of a study of breast tumors, draining lymph nodes, adjacent tissues. Findings and limits, study-wide: The lymph node origin of tumor T cells was framed as consistent with a hypothesis, not demonstrated. Luminal-like breast cancer showed significantly greater tumor-nontumor repertoire similarity than basal-like breast cancer did. Data fit most tumor T cells coming from lymph node, expanding in tumor.

TCRdb reprocessed the multiplex PCR reads via MiXCR and lists one record per CDR3 protein. The repertoire holds some 97,000 distinct CDR3 sequences, with 20% to 25% as singletons. The lymph nodes were axillary draining lymph nodes from breast cancer patients. Details on this clonotype: Its antigen is not identified. A much larger clone lies one base from this, so it may be a read error.

The sequencing sample was made of axillary lymph node tissue. The source is a female donor with breast cancer. Some clones in this sample may be carry-over from other donors' samples.

The DNA for the CDR3 is TGTGCCAGCAGCCTCCGAGATGTTGGGACAGGGTGTGAAAAACTGTTTTTT. It translates to CASSLRDVGTGCEKLFF. This rearrangement joins TRBV4-2 to TRBJ1-4, with 9 bases lining up with TRBD1. The CDR3 length is 17 residues. Trimming at V came to 4 bases and at J to 7 bases, leaving 13 bases not matched to a gene. Looked up from germline, CDR1 is LGHNA and CDR2 is YNFKEQ.